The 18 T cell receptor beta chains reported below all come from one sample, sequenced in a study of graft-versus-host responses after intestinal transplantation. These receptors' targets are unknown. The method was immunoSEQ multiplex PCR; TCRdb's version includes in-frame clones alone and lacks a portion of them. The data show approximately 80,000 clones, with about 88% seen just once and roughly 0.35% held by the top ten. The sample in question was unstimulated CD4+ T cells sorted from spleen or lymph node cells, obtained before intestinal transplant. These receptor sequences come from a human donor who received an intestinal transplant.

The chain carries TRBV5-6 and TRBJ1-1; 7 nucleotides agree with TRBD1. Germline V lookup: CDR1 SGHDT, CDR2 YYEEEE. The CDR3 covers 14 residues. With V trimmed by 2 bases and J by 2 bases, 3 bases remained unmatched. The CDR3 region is CASSFRDSNTEAFF. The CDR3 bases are TGTGCCAGCAGCTTCCGGGACAGTAACACTGAAGCTTTCTTT.

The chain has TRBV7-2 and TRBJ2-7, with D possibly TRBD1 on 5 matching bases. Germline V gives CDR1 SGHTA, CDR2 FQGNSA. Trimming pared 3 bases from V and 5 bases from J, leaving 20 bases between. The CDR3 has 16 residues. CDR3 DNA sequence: TGTGCCAGCAGCTTCCCCTTAGTAGCAAGGGGCAACGAGCAGTACTTC. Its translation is CASSFPLVARGNEQYF. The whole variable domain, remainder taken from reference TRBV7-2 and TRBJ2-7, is GAGVSQSPSNKVTEKGKDVELRCDPISGHTALYWYRQSLGQGLEFLIYFQGNSAPDKSGLPSDRFSAERTGGSVSTLTIQRTQQEDSAVYLCASSFPLVARGNEQYFGPGTRLTVT.

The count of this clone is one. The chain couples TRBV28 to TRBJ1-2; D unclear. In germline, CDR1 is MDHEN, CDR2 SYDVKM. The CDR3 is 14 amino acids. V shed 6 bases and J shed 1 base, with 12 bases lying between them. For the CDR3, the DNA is TGTGCCAGCAGCCCGGGGTCCGTTAACTATGGCTACACCTTC. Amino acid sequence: CASSPGSVNYGYTF.

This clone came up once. This CDR3 reads CASSRIAGGRSNEQFF. Here the CDR3 DNA reads TGTGCCAGCAGCCGGATAGCGGGGGGGCGGAGCAATGAGCAGTTCTTC. This chain uses TRBV4-2 with TRBJ2-1, with TRBD2 matching 11 bases. The J segment lost 6 bases and the V segment lost 4 bases, leaving 8 bases of the junction unmatched. The CDR3 loop spans 16 amino acids. Germline V CDR1 and CDR2: LGHNA, YNFKEQ.

CDR3 amino acids: CAWKRQMFEKLFF. The DNA for the CDR3 is TGTGCCTGGAAGCGGCAGATGTTTGAAAAACTGTTTTTT. The chain combines TRBV30 with TRBJ1-4; D not resolved. V dropped 4 bases and J dropped 7 bases, with 13 bases sitting between them. Germline loops: CDR1 GTSNPN, CDR2 SVGIG (reference sequence). This CDR3 region has 13 residues.

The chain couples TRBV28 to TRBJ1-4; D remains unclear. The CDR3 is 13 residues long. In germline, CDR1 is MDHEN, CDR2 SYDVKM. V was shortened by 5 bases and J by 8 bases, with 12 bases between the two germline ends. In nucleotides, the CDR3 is TGTGCCAGCAGTCCGGCCTTCAGGGAAAAACTGTTTTTT. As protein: CASSPAFREKLFF.

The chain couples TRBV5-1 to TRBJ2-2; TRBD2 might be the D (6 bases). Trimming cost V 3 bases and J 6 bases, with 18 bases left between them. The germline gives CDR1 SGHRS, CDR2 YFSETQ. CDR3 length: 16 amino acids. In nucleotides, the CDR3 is TGCGCCAGCAGCTGGCGGGCGGTAACGGGGGCCGGGGAGCTGTTTTTT. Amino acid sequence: CASSWRAVTGAGELFF. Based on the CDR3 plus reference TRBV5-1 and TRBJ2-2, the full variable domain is KAGVTQTPRYLIKTRGQQVTLSCSPISGHRSVSWYQQTPGQGLQFLFEYFSETQRNKGNFPGRFSGRQFSNSRSEMNVSTLELGDSALYLCASSWRAVTGAGELFFGEGSRLTVL.

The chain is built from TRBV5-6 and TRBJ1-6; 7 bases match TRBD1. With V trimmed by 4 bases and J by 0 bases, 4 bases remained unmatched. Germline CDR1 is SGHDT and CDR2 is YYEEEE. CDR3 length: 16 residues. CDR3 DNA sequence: TGTGCCAGCAGCCCGAACAGGGGCTCCTATAATTCACCCCTCCACTTT. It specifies CASSPNRGSYNSPLHF.

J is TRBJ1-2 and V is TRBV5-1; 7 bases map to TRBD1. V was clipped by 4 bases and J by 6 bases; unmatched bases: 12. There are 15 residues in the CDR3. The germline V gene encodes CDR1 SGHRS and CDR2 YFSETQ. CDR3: CASSPGQVSGNGYTF. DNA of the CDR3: TGCGCCAGCAGCCCTGGACAGGTCTCCGGTAATGGCTACACCTTC.

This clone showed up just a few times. This chain's CDR3 is CASTPGRGTDTQYF. The CDR3 region has the DNA TGTGCCAGCACCCCGGGCAGGGGAACAGATACGCAGTATTTT. The chain combines TRBV28 with TRBJ2-3; D is possibly TRBD1 (6 bases). The CDR3 loop spans 14 amino acids. CDR1 and CDR2 from the germline V gene are MDHEN and SYDVKM. Deletions cut 7 bases from V and 3 bases from J, with 14 bases between.

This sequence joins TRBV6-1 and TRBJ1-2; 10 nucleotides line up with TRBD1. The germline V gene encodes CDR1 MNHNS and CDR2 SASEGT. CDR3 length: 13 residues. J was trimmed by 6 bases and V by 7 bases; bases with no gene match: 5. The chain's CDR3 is CASIVTGGHGYTF. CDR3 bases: TGTGCCAGCATAGTGACAGGGGGCCATGGCTACACCTTC.

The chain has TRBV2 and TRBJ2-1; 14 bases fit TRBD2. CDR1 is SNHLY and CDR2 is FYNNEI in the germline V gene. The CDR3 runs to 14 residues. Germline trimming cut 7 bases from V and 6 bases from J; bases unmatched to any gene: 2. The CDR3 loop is CASKGTSGSNEQFF. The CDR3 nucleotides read TGTGCCAGCAAAGGGACTAGCGGGAGCAATGAGCAGTTCTTC. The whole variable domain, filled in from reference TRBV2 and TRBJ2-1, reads EPEVTQTPSHQVTQMGQEVILRCVPISNHLYFYWYRQILGQKVEFLVSFYNNEISEKSEIFDDQFSVERPDGSNFTLKIRSTKLEDSAMYFCASKGTSGSNEQFFGPGTRLTVL.

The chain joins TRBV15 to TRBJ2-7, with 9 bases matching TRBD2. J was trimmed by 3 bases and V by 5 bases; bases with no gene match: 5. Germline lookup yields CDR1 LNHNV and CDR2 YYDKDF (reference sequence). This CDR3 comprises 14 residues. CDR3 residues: CATSAGTSIYEQYF. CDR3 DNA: TGTGCCACCAGCGCCGGGACTAGCATCTACGAGCAGTACTTC.

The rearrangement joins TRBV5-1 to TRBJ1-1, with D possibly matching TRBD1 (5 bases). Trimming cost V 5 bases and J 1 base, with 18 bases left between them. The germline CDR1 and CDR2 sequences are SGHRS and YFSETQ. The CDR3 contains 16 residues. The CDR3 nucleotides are TGCGCCAGCAGTCGGGGGGGGGTAAGGTCGAACACTGAAGCTTTCTTT. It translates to CASSRGGVRSNTEAFF.

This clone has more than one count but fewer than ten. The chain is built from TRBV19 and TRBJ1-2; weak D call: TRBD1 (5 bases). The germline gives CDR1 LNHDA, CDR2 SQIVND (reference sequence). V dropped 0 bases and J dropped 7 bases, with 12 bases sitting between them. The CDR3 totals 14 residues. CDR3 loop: CASSIEPGHSGYTF. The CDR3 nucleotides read TGTGCCAGTAGTATAGAGCCCGGACACTCTGGCTACACCTTC.

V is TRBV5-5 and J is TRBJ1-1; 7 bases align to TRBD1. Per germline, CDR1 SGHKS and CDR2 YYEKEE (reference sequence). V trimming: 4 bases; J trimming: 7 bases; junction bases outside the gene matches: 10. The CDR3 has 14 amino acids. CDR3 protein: CASSPHRGGFEAFF. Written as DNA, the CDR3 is TGTGCCAGCAGCCCCCACAGGGGTGGTTTTGAAGCTTTCTTT.

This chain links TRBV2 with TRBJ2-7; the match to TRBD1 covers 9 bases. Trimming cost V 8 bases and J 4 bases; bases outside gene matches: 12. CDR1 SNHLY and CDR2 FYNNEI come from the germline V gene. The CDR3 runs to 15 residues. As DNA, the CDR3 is TGTGCCAGCCATACCCAAGGACAGGGGCGATACGAGCAGTACTTC. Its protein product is CASHTQGQGRYEQYF.

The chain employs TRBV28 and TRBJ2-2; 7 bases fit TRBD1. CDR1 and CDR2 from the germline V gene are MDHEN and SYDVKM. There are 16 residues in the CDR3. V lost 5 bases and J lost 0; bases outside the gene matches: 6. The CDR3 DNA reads TGTGCCAGCAGTCGACAGGGTTTGGCGAACACCGGGGAGCTGTTTTTT. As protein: CASSRQGLANTGELFF. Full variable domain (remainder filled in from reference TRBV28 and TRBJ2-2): DVKVTQSSRYLVKRTGEKVFLECVQDMDHENMFWYRQDPGLGLRLIYFSYDVKMKEKGDIPEGYSVSREKKERFSLILESASTNQTSMYLCASSRQGLANTGELFFGEGSRLTVL.